Below, 30 T cell receptor beta chains from the same sample are listed, as sequenced in a study of blood T cell repertoires in COVID-19. This table comes from immunoSEQ multiplex PCR, and its TCRdb copy is limited to in-frame clones, with some not included. In the table there are about 180,000 clones, about 85% of which are singletons. The source material was peripheral blood. The receptors come from a person between 65 and 79 years old with COVID-19, enrolled during active disease.

The CDR3 bases are TGCGCCAGCAGCCAGTCAACCGGGACAGCTTACGAGCAGTACTTC. Translated, it gives CASSQSTGTAYEQYF. This sequence joins TRBV4-3 and TRBJ2-7; 7 bases fit TRBD1. V dropped 3 bases and J dropped 4; count of bases not matched to a gene: 9. This CDR3 comprises 15 residues. Germline V gene lookup returns CDR1 LGHNA and CDR2 YSLEER.

This sequence joins TRBV7-2 and TRBJ1-6, with a weak D call TRBD1 (6 bases). Germline V lookup: CDR1 SGHTA, CDR2 FQGNSA. V was clipped by 5 bases and J by 6 bases, with 14 bases between them. This CDR3 region has 15 residues. The CDR3 nucleotides read TGTGCCAGCAGCAAAAATGGGGGCGGTAATTCACCCCTCCACTTT. Amino acids: CASSKNGGGNSPLHF.

Points on this clone: The germline gene is not matched at one end of the junction; a read error may be the cause. J is TRBJ1-1 and V is TRBV28; 8 bases align to TRBD1. The length of the CDR3 is 12 residues. Germline CDR1 is MDHEN and CDR2 is SYDVKM. The CDR3 DNA reads as TGTGCCAGCAGTTTGGTCAGGGGGCGGGTTGCCTTT. Amino acid sequence: CASSLVRGRVAF.

V gene TRBV5-1 combines with J gene TRBJ2-2; 9 bases are a match to TRBD1. CDR3 length: 16 residues. V shed 3 bases and J 5 bases; nucleotides not matched to a gene: 8. Germline V gene lookup returns CDR1 SGHRS and CDR2 YFSETQ. CDR3: CASSSGTGLKTGELFF. The DNA of the CDR3 is TGCGCCAGCAGCTCCGGGACAGGGCTGAAAACCGGGGAGCTGTTTTTT.

V usage is TRBV29-1 and J usage is TRBJ1-1; weak D call: TRBD1 (6 bases). There are 14 residues in the CDR3. Per the germline V gene, CDR1 is SQVTM and CDR2 is ANQGSEA. V lost 6 bases and J lost 10, with 24 bases in between. The CDR3 region has the DNA TGCAGCGTGAAACTCGACAGGTACGCTTCAGCAGCTTTCTTT. Translated: CSVKLDRYASAAFF.

This chain joins TRBV7-9 and TRBJ1-3; TRBD1 is a possible D gene (5 bases). From germline, CDR1 is SEHNR and CDR2 FQNEAQ (reference sequence). This CDR3 contains 14 residues. CDR3 DNA: TGTGCGTCGAGTCGGGGGTTCTCTGGAAACACCATATATTTT. Encoded protein: CASSRGFSGNTIYF.

The CDR3 reads CASSVRQGDYEQYF. CDR3 bases: TGTGCCAGCAGCGTAAGACAGGGCGACTACGAGCAGTACTTC. The chain couples TRBV9 to TRBJ2-7; 7 bases agree with TRBD1. Germline V lookup: CDR1 SGDLS, CDR2 YYNGEE. Trimming removed 1 base from V and 3 bases from J; junction bases left unmatched: 4. The CDR3 spans 14 residues.

The V and J genes are TRBV7-9 and TRBJ1-5; no firm D call. Germline CDR1 SEHNR, CDR2 FQNEAQ (reference sequence). V was trimmed by 3 bases and J by 9 bases, leaving 9 bases between them. The CDR3 has 12 amino acids. CDR3 residues: CASSLGVWPQHF. CDR3 DNA: TGTGCCAGCAGCTTGGGAGTTTGGCCCCAGCATTTT.

The chain employs TRBV23-1 and TRBJ2-2, with D perhaps TRBD1 (6 bases). TRBV23-1 is an ORF; its function is uncertain. This CDR3 is built from 14 residues. Trimming shortened V by 7 bases and J by 2 bases, and 11 bases separated the two germline ends. The CDR3 coding sequence is TGCGCCAGCAACGGGACAACTAACACCGGGGAGCTGTTTTTT. Encoded protein: CASNGTTNTGELFF.

The chain couples TRBV5-1 to TRBJ2-7; 8 positions agree with TRBD1. Trimming removed 5 bases from V and 4 bases from J; junction bases left unmatched: 2. This CDR3 spans 12 amino acids. CDR1 SGHRS and CDR2 YFSETQ come from the germline V gene. The CDR3 sequence is CASRTGEYEQYF. In DNA, the CDR3 is TGCGCCAGCAGGACAGGGGAATACGAGCAGTACTTC.

This clone was detected only a few times. The rearrangement uses TRBV7-6 and TRBJ2-1; 12 nucleotides match TRBD2. Per the germline V gene, CDR1 is SGHVS and CDR2 is FNYEAQ. The junction had 14 bases not matched to a gene; V was cut back by 5 bases and J by 6 bases. The CDR3 has 18 amino acids. Here the CDR3 reads CASSLLAGGPLLPNEQFF. In DNA form, the CDR3 reads TGTGCCAGCAGCCTCCTAGCGGGGGGGCCTCTTTTACCCAATGAGCAGTTCTTC.

This chain's CDR3 is CASSSRQGIRETQYF. In DNA form, the CDR3 reads TGTGCCAGCAGCTCCCGACAGGGGATAAGAGAGACCCAGTACTTC. The rearrangement uses TRBV7-9 and TRBJ2-5, with 8 bases lining up with TRBD1. Trimming took 4 bases from V and 4 from J; bases not matched to a gene: 8. CDR1 is SEHNR and CDR2 is FQNEAQ in the germline V gene (reference sequence). CDR3 length: 15 residues.

This rearrangement joins TRBV19 to TRBJ2-2; perhaps TRBD2 as D (5 bases). The CDR3 is made up of 14 amino acids. CDR1 is LNHDA and CDR2 is SQIVND in the germline V gene (reference sequence). Trimming removed 0 bases from V and 5 bases from J, with 7 bases in between. In DNA form, the CDR3 reads TGTGCCAGTAGTATAGAGAGGGTGACCGGGGAGCTGTTTTTT. Translating gives CASSIERVTGELFF.

A few counts support this clone. V is TRBV6-1 and J is TRBJ1-6, with D perhaps matching TRBD1 (6 bases). Trimming removed 1 base at V and 2 bases at J, with 15 bases between. The CDR3 is 18 amino acids. Looked up from germline, CDR1 is MNHNS and CDR2 is SASEGT. The CDR3 loop reads CASSEGRGGGTYNSPLHF. In DNA form, the CDR3 reads TGTGCCAGCAGTGAAGGGAGGGGGGGAGGAACCTATAATTCACCCCTCCACTTT.

This chain connects TRBV3-1 (or the pseudogene TRBV3-2) to TRBJ2-3, with TRBD2 identical over 7 bases. Per germline, CDR1 LGHDT and CDR2 YNNKEL (reference sequence). The CDR3 spans 13 residues. Germline trimming cut 1 base from V and 9 bases from J; bases unmatched to any gene: 4. The CDR3 loop is CASSQARAGTQYF. CDR3 nucleotide sequence: TGTGCCAGCAGCCAAGCTAGAGCGGGGACGCAGTATTTT.

The chain couples TRBV7-9 to TRBJ1-2, with a weak D call TRBD1 (5 bases). The germline V gene encodes CDR1 SEHNR and CDR2 FQNEAQ (reference sequence). The CDR3 covers 17 residues. Trimming removed 5 bases at V and 4 bases at J, with 23 bases between. The CDR3 nucleotides read TGTGCCAGCAGCCCCCGACAGACCTCCGCGGAAAGCTATGGCTACACCTTC. Protein sequence: CASSPRQTSAESYGYTF. The full variable domain, in which reference TRBV7-9 and TRBJ1-2 provide the parts outside the CDR3, is DTGVSQNPRHKITKRGQNVTFRCDPISEHNRLYWYRQTLGQGPEFLTYFQNEAQLEKSRLLSDRFSAERPKGSFSTLEIQRTEQGDSAMYLCASSPRQTSAESYGYTFGSGTRLTVV.

The V and J genes are TRBV7-8 and TRBJ2-2, with 10 positions matching TRBD2. The CDR3 has 16 amino acids. The germline gives CDR1 SGHVS, CDR2 FQNEAQ. With 5 bases clipped from V and 5 bases from J, the junction kept 8 bases outside the gene matches. CDR3 loop: CASSPSGGAVTGELFF. CDR3 in DNA: TGTGCCAGCAGCCCAAGCGGGGGGGCCGTGACCGGGGAGCTGTTTTTT. The variable domain in full, completed from reference TRBV7-8 and TRBJ2-2, reads GAGVSQSPRYKVAKRGQDVALRCDPISGHVSLFWYQQALGQGPEFLTYFQNEAQLDKSGLPSDRFFAERPEGSVSTLKIQRTQQEDSAVYLCASSPSGGAVTGELFFGEGSRLTVL.

Comment on this clone: The germline gene is not matched at one end of the junction; a read error may be the cause. The genes are TRBV6-5 and TRBJ1-1; D possibly corresponds to TRBD1 (5 bases). Germline V gives CDR1 MNHEY, CDR2 SVGAGI. The CDR3 spans 13 residues. CDR3 in amino acids: CASSLRQRRKLSF. The CDR3, as DNA: TGTGCCAGCAGTTTACGACAGAGGAGAAAGCTTTCTTTT.

The V gene is TRBV3-1 (or the pseudogene TRBV3-2), the J gene TRBJ2-2; D ambiguous. The length of the CDR3 is 13 residues. V was trimmed by 1 base and J by 6 bases, leaving 6 bases between them. Germline CDR1 LGHDT, CDR2 YNNKEL (reference sequence). The CDR3 reads CASSQGSAGELFF. Written as DNA, the CDR3 is TGTGCCAGCAGCCAAGGTTCGGCCGGGGAGCTGTTTTTT.

V usage is TRBV4-3 and J usage is TRBJ1-2; maybe TRBD1 (5 bases). CDR1 LGHNA and CDR2 YSLEER come from the germline V gene. Between the trimmed V and J ends, which lost 4 bases and 4 bases, there was a span of 19 bases. The CDR3 sequence is 16 residues long. The CDR3 DNA is TGCGCCAGCAGCCGGGGTACGGGGCAGGAGGGCTATGGCTACACCTTC. As protein: CASSRGTGQEGYGYTF.

The rearrangement uses TRBV11-2 and TRBJ1-3; D gene uncertain. CDR3 length: 13 residues. Germline lookup yields CDR1 SGHAT and CDR2 FQNNGV. Trimming took 3 bases from V and 3 from J, leaving 6 bases between them. The CDR3: CASSFRFGNTIYF. The CDR3 bases are TGTGCCAGCAGCTTTCGTTTTGGAAACACCATATATTTT.

DNA for the CDR3: TGTGCCAGCAGTCCCTGGGGGGGCCCATCGGACATTCAGTACTTC. Residues: CASSPWGGPSDIQYF. J is TRBJ2-4 and V is TRBV28, with D tentatively TRBD2 (7 bases). CDR1 is MDHEN and CDR2 is SYDVKM in the germline V gene. The CDR3 has 15 residues. Trimming removed 5 bases from V and 8 bases from J, with 19 bases in between.

The chain joins TRBV27 to TRBJ1-1; D gene ambiguous. CDR3 length equals 14 residues. Germline CDR1 and CDR2: MNHEY and SMNVEV (reference sequence). With 6 bases removed from V and 8 bases from J, the gap between germline ends came to 19 bases. The DNA of the CDR3 is TGTGCCAGCAGCCTTTCGGGTGGACTTCAAGAAGCTTTCTTT. This translates into CASSLSGGLQEAFF.

This chain links TRBV6-1 with TRBJ2-3, with 10 bases aligning to TRBD2. V dropped 4 bases and J dropped 5; count of bases not matched to a gene: 9. Germline assignment: CDR1 MNHNS and CDR2 SASEGT. The CDR3 spans 16 residues. CDR3 residues: CASSAVAGGREDTQYF. The CDR3 DNA follows: TGTGCCAGCAGTGCTGTAGCGGGAGGTCGGGAAGATACGCAGTATTTT.

This rearrangement joins TRBV28 to TRBJ2-3, with D tentatively TRBD1 (6 bases). Germline V gene data show CDR1 as MDHEN and CDR2 as SYDVKM. The CDR3 sequence is 14 residues long. V was pared by 6 bases and J by 6 bases, with 16 bases between. Written as DNA, the CDR3 is TGTGCCAGCAGACTCGGCCAGCAGGGGGATACGCAGTATTTT. This sequence encodes CASRLGQQGDTQYF.

This rearrangement joins TRBV9 to TRBJ2-3, with D possibly matching TRBD2 (5 bases). The CDR3 totals 14 residues. Per germline, CDR1 SGDLS and CDR2 YYNGEE. V was cut by 4 bases and J by 2 bases, with 11 bases left in between. The CDR3 loop reads CASSISGSTDTQYF. The CDR3 coding sequence is TGTGCCAGCAGCATCTCGGGGTCCACAGATACGCAGTATTTT.

This sequence joins TRBV6-5 and TRBJ2-3; 10 bases agree with TRBD1. The CDR3 has 15 residues. V was clipped by 5 bases and J by 0 bases; unmatched bases: 2. The germline gives CDR1 MNHEY, CDR2 SVGAGI. The CDR3 sequence: CASSRGQGSTDTQYF. The CDR3 DNA reads as TGTGCCAGCAGTCGGGGACAGGGGAGCACAGATACGCAGTATTTT.

V gene TRBV24-1 combines with J gene TRBJ2-2; 11 bases are shared with TRBD2. Germline V gives CDR1 KGHDR, CDR2 SFDVKD. The CDR3 contains 17 residues. The V and J ends lost 4 bases and 1 base, in that order; junction bases with no gene match: 4. CDR3 in amino acids: CATSDLTSGRNTGELFF. The DNA of the CDR3 is TGTGCCACCAGTGACCTCACTAGCGGGAGGAACACCGGGGAGCTGTTTTTT.

This clone has just a few counts. J is TRBJ1-1 and V is TRBV12-3 or TRBV12-4; D is uncertain. The CDR3 runs 13 residues. V was pared by 6 bases and J by 4 bases, with 12 bases between. CDR3 sequence (DNA): TGTGCCAGCAGAAACAGAGTGGGCACTGAAGCTTTCTTT. It encodes CASRNRVGTEAFF.

This clone was seen just once. The rearrangement joins TRBV2 to TRBJ1-5; 7 nucleotides agree with TRBD1. From germline, CDR1 is SNHLY and CDR2 FYNNEI. V shed 5 bases, J shed 0 bases, and the junction held 4 bases outside the gene matches. The length of the CDR3 is 15 residues. The CDR3 is CASSWDSYSNQPQHF. CDR3 DNA: TGTGCCAGCAGTTGGGACAGTTATAGCAATCAGCCCCAGCATTTT.